The 24 T cell receptor beta chains given below trace back to one sample, sequenced in a study of response to subunit inactivated influenza vaccine. One entry per CDR3 protein results from TCRdb running MiXCR on the RT-PCR reads. Of fewer than 800,000 distinct CDR3 sequences in the sample, around 14% were seen once. The input for sequencing was PBMCs from blood, taken about 11 days after vaccination. These receptor sequences come from a man aged 50 or older who received an inactivated influenza vaccine.

The chain carries TRBV2 and TRBJ1-2, with 7 bases identical to TRBD1. The V and J ends lost 5 bases and 8 bases, in that order; junction bases with no gene match: 11. Per germline, CDR1 SNHLY and CDR2 FYNNEI. The CDR3 length is 14 residues. The CDR3 reads CASSRTGPQRGYTF. The CDR3 DNA follows: TGTGCCAGCAGTCGGACAGGCCCCCAACGGGGCTACACCTTC.

There are a few counts of this clonotype. This chain connects TRBV11-2 to TRBJ1-3, with D unclear. V dropped 5 bases and J dropped 4 bases, with 30 bases sitting between them. Germline V gene data show CDR1 as SGHAT and CDR2 as FQNNGV. The CDR3 spans 20 residues. CDR3 nucleotide sequence: TGTGCCAGCAGCCCTTCGTCCCTCGCATCACTCGGACGGCGAGGAAACACCATATATTTT. Its translation is CASSPSSLASLGRRGNTIYF.

The rearrangement uses TRBV29-1 and TRBJ2-7; perhaps TRBD2 as D (6 bases). The germline CDR1 and CDR2 sequences are SQVTM and ANQGSEA. The CDR3 runs to 11 residues. V was pared by 7 bases and J by 8 bases, with 15 bases between. In DNA, the CDR3 is TGCAGCGCCAGCATTGGAGGGAAGCAGTACTTC. Encoded protein: CSASIGGKQYF.

The chain couples TRBV12-3 or TRBV12-4 to TRBJ2-1; TRBD1 is a possible D gene (7 bases). This CDR3 is 15 amino acids long. Trimming stripped 5 bases from V and 8 bases from J, with 19 bases between. The CDR3 protein is CASSPHNRGGDEQFF. The CDR3 coding sequence is TGTGCCAGCAGTCCCCACAACAGGGGAGGAGATGAGCAGTTCTTC.

This clonotype was picked up many times. The V and J genes are TRBV28 and TRBJ1-5, with D perhaps TRBD1 (5 bases). V lost 6 bases and J 2 bases, leaving 11 bases between the germline ends. The CDR3 is 14 residues long. The germline V gene encodes CDR1 MDHEN and CDR2 SYDVKM. CDR3: CASSPRGRNQPQHF. For the CDR3, the DNA is TGTGCCAGCAGCCCGAGGGGCCGCAATCAGCCCCAGCATTTT.

V gene TRBV5-4 combines with J gene TRBJ2-7; 10 nucleotides align to TRBD1. V shed 4 bases and J 6 bases; nucleotides not matched to a gene: 10. From germline, CDR1 is SGHNT and CDR2 YYREEE (reference sequence). The CDR3 is 15 amino acids. The CDR3: CASSPSGTGALEQYF. In DNA form, the CDR3 reads TGTGCCAGCAGCCCATCCGGGACAGGGGCGCTCGAGCAGTACTTC.

The chain is built from TRBV7-8 and TRBJ2-3; D not resolved. CDR3 length equals 15 residues. Germline V gene data show CDR1 as SGHVS and CDR2 as FQNEAQ. V lost 1 base and J lost 0, with 8 bases in between. This CDR3 is CASSLGVGSTDTQYF. The CDR3 DNA follows: TGTGCCAGCAGCTTAGGGGTGGGCAGCACAGATACGCAGTATTTT.

This chain uses TRBV5-1 with TRBJ1-1, with a weak D call TRBD1 (6 bases). The CDR3 consists of 18 residues. Germline V gene sequence: CDR1 SGHRS, CDR2 YFSETQ. V lost 2 bases, J lost 6 bases, and 26 bases lay in between. The CDR3: CASSFRPVDRPNGAEAFF. The CDR3 coding sequence is TGCGCCAGCAGCTTCCGTCCGGTAGACAGGCCTAATGGAGCTGAAGCTTTCTTT.

The rearrangement uses TRBV7-2 and TRBJ2-1; 9 bases align to TRBD2. This CDR3 contains 14 residues. V was clipped by 1 base and J by 15 bases; unmatched bases: 10. Germline CDR1 reads SGHTA; CDR2 reads FQGNSA. CDR3 in amino acids: CASSLERGGDDGFF. The CDR3 DNA is TGTGCCAGCAGCTTAGAACGCGGGGGGGACGACGGGTTCTTC.

The chain's CDR3 is CAISVGQGRYNEQFF. For the CDR3, the DNA is TGTGCCATCAGTGTAGGACAGGGGCGTTACAATGAGCAGTTCTTC. This chain links TRBV10-3 with TRBJ2-1; TRBD1 matches 9 bases. The CDR3 is 15 residues long. Germline V gene data show CDR1 as ENHRY and CDR2 as SYGVKD. The trim removed 4 bases at V and 4 bases at J, leaving 5 bases unmatched.

This clonotype was seen a handful of times. The chain employs TRBV5-1 and TRBJ2-2, with TRBD1 identical over 7 bases. The junction had 8 bases not matched to a gene; V was cut back by 4 bases and J by 2 bases. The CDR3 runs to 16 residues. Germline V gives CDR1 SGHRS, CDR2 YFSETQ. The DNA of the CDR3 is TGCGCCAGCAGCCCACCGGACAGGCTTAACACCGGGGAGCTGTTTTTT. Translated: CASSPPDRLNTGELFF.

This clonotype was counted at least ten times. The chain carries TRBV15 and TRBJ2-3; maybe TRBD1 (6 bases). Per germline, CDR1 LNHNV and CDR2 YYDKDF (reference sequence). This CDR3 is 14 amino acids long. The V and J ends lost 4 bases and 1 base respectively, with 9 bases between them. This CDR3 is CATSTRQGTDTQYF. The CDR3 coding sequence is TGTGCCACCAGCACCCGACAGGGCACAGATACGCAGTATTTT.

This clonotype was seen more than once but under ten times. The chain has TRBV6-1 and TRBJ1-3; possible D gene TRBD1, 5 bases. The germline V gene has CDR1 MNHNS and CDR2 SASEGT. The V end lost 8 bases, the J end lost 3 bases, and 14 bases lay between the germline ends. The CDR3 sequence is 14 residues long. This chain's CDR3 is CASAGGVYGNTIYF. Here the CDR3 DNA reads TGTGCCAGCGCGGGAGGGGTTTATGGAAACACCATATATTTT.

Only a few counts were recorded for this clonotype. The CDR3 here is CASSLLASGPGINEQFF. DNA of the CDR3: TGTGCCAGCAGCTTACTCGCCAGCGGACCTGGAATCAATGAGCAGTTCTTC. The rearrangement uses TRBV11-2 and TRBJ2-1, with D perhaps TRBD2 (5 bases). The CDR3 loop spans 17 amino acids. Looked up from germline, CDR1 is SGHAT and CDR2 is FQNNGV. Trimming shortened V by 2 bases and J by 6 bases, and 20 bases separated the two germline ends.

This clonotype was found many times. The V call is TRBV12-3 or TRBV12-4, the J call TRBJ1-1, with no clear D. The CDR3 has 13 residues. V shed 5 bases and J shed 1 base, with 8 bases lying between them. The DNA of the CDR3 is TGTGCCAGCAGTCTCCTTGAGAACACTGAAGCTTTCTTT. This codes for CASSLLENTEAFF.

The chain recombines TRBV6-5 with TRBJ2-5, with D possibly TRBD2 on 6 matching bases. The germline gives CDR1 MNHEY, CDR2 SVGAGI. V was shortened by 3 bases and J by 4 bases, with 9 bases between the two germline ends. This CDR3 has 13 amino acids. CDR3 nucleotides: TGTGCCAGCAGTTATGGGGAGGTAGAGACCCAGTACTTC. Its translation is CASSYGEVETQYF.

This clonotype appeared a few times. This sequence joins TRBV3-1 and TRBJ1-6, with D unclear. The CDR3 spans 14 residues. Trimming took off 3 bases at V and 10 bases at J, with 13 bases between the two ends. CDR1 is LGHDT and CDR2 is YNNKEL in the germline V gene (reference sequence). The CDR3: CASSQAGSNSPLHF. CDR3 sequence (DNA): TGTGCCAGCAGCCAGGCGGGGTCTAACTCACCCCTCCACTTT.

The chain carries TRBV6-1 and TRBJ2-5; 10 bases align to TRBD2. The CDR3 spans 14 residues. Germline V lookup: CDR1 MNHNS, CDR2 SASEGT. Trimming removed 8 bases from V and 2 bases from J; junction bases left unmatched: 5. CDR3 nucleotides: TGTGCCAGCGCTAGCGGGGGAGGGCAAGAGACCCAGTACTTC. Translation gives CASASGGGQETQYF.

The CDR3 region is CASSLVLGETQYF. CDR3 DNA sequence: TGTGCCAGCAGCTTAGTTCTGGGTGAGACCCAGTACTTC. The V and J genes are TRBV7-9 and TRBJ2-5; D remains unclear. CDR3 length: 13 amino acids. V was cut by 1 base and J by 5 bases, with 8 bases left in between. The germline V gene encodes CDR1 SEHNR and CDR2 FQNEAQ (reference sequence).

In this sample, this clonotype turned up a few times. The genes are TRBV6-2 or TRBV6-3 and TRBJ2-1; D is unresolved. V shed 2 bases and J shed 6 bases, with 14 bases lying between them. Per the germline V gene, CDR1 is MNHEY and CDR2 is SVGEGT. The CDR3 has 15 amino acids. CDR3 nucleotide sequence: TGTGCCAGCAGTTACGGCGGCCTAAAATTCAATGAGCAGTTCTTC. It translates to CASSYGGLKFNEQFF.

In this sample, this clonotype turned up a few times. J is TRBJ1-2 and V is TRBV5-1; 11 bases align to TRBD1. The CDR3 covers 15 residues. CDR1 and CDR2 (germline): SGHRS, YFSETQ. Germline trimming cut 1 base from V and 5 bases from J; bases unmatched to any gene: 4. This chain's CDR3 is CASSLSGTGGYGYTF. The CDR3 region has the DNA TGCGCCAGCAGCTTGTCCGGGACAGGGGGATATGGCTACACCTTC.

This clonotype turned up a few times. The J gene is TRBJ1-4, the V gene TRBV12-3 or TRBV12-4; no definite D call. V lost 2 bases to trimming and J lost 8 bases, with 12 bases between them. The CDR3 is 14 residues long. CDR3: CASSLRPIGEKLFF. The CDR3 DNA is TGTGCCAGCAGTTTACGTCCGATTGGAGAAAAACTGTTTTTT.

In this sample, this clonotype turned up a few times. CDR3 amino acids: CAWSINVGGEQYF. CDR3 coding DNA: TGTGCCTGGAGTATAAACGTCGGGGGCGAGCAGTACTTC. The chain combines TRBV30 with TRBJ2-7; D may be TRBD2 (6 bases). V was clipped by 2 bases and J by 6 bases, with 14 bases between them. The CDR3 runs to 13 residues. The V gene's germline CDR1 is GTSNPN and CDR2 SVGIG (reference sequence). Full variable domain (rest looked up from reference TRBV30 and TRBJ2-7): SQTIHQWPATLVQPVGSPLSLECTVEGTSNPNLYWYRQAAGRGLQLLFYSVGIGQISSEVPQNLSASRPQDRQFILSSKKLLLSDSGFYLCAWSINVGGEQYFGPGTRLTVT.

In its sample, this clonotype was seen many times. This chain connects TRBV29-1 to TRBJ2-5, with 7 positions matching TRBD1. Trimming removed 4 bases from V and 5 bases from J; junction bases left unmatched: 16. CDR3 length: 16 amino acids. Germline V gives CDR1 SQVTM, CDR2 ANQGSEA. Written as DNA, the CDR3 is TGCAGCGTTGCTTGGGGCGCAGGGGGTCTGAGGGAGACCCAGTACTTC. Amino acids: CSVAWGAGGLRETQYF.